This T cell receptor (beta chain) derives from a study of T cell repertoires and HLA-DP antigens. Method: immunoSEQ multiplex PCR; TCRdb's copy keeps in-frame clones and lacks some. The sample yields almost 90,000 clones, roughly nine tenths seen once. As concerns this clone: Its antigen is undetermined.

CDR3 length: 15 amino acids. The germline V gene has CDR1 SEHNR and CDR2 FQNEAQ (reference sequence). Trimming removed 2 bases at V and 5 bases at J, with 15 bases between. The specimen sequenced was CD4+ T cells from PBMCs. The V call is TRBV7-9, the J call TRBJ2-5; D is undetermined. The TCR comes from a man between 45 and 60 years old in good health and CMV-seronegative. In DNA, the CDR3 is TGTGCCAGCAGCTTAAGCACCTCGGGCTTGGAGACCCAGTACTTC. It is translated as CASSLSTSGLETQYF.